The 25 T cell receptor beta chains listed next were all sequenced from one sample in a study of graft-versus-host responses after intestinal transplantation. Sequencing used immunoSEQ multiplex PCR; TCRdb keeps in-frame clones, though not all of them. Of tens of thousands of clones in the sample, roughly 92% were seen once. Sequences were derived from bone marrow, sampled nearly 750 days after intestinal transplantation. These receptors were obtained from a human patient who received an intestinal transplant, so some T cells may come from the graft donor.

V is TRBV27 and J is TRBJ2-5, with 7 positions matching TRBD1. V was pared by 10 bases and J by 2 bases, with 4 bases of the junction left unmatched. Germline V gene data show CDR1 as MNHEY and CDR2 as SMNVEV (reference sequence). This CDR3 has 12 amino acids. CDR3 sequence: CATMGQQETQYF. Here the CDR3 DNA reads TGTGCCACGATGGGACAGCAAGAGACCCAGTACTTC.

V is TRBV9 and J is TRBJ2-5; TRBD2 aligns across 9 bases. The V gene end was trimmed by 4 bases and the J gene end by 5 bases; junction bases not matched to a gene: 12. This CDR3 is built from 16 residues. Germline CDR1 is SGDLS and CDR2 is YYNGEE. CDR3 bases: TGTGCCAGCAGCCGCGGGCTAGCGGGGCCCTCGGAGACCCAGTACTTC. Translation gives CASSRGLAGPSETQYF.

The J gene is TRBJ2-2, the V gene TRBV18; D gene ambiguous. Trimming stripped 5 bases from V and 4 bases from J, with 14 bases between. The CDR3 is made up of 15 amino acids. Germline V gene lookup returns CDR1 KGHSH and CDR2 LQKENI. The CDR3 nucleotides are TGTGCCAGCTCAGACGGTGTAGGGTCCACCGGGGAGCTGTTTTTT. The encoded protein is CASSDGVGSTGELFF.

The chain couples TRBV19 to TRBJ1-1; perhaps TRBD1 as D (5 bases). CDR3 size: 13 residues. Germline CDR1 LNHDA, CDR2 SQIVND (reference sequence). Trimming removed 7 bases from V and 8 bases from J, with 17 bases in between. This CDR3 reads CASTKGTSAEAFF. In nucleotides, the CDR3 is TGTGCCAGTACAAAAGGGACTTCGGCGGAAGCTTTCTTT. The whole variable domain, remainder taken from reference TRBV19 and TRBJ1-1, is DGGITQSPKYLFRKEGQNVTLSCEQNLNHDAMYWYRQDPGQGLRLIYYSQIVNDFQKGDIAEGYSVSREKKESFPLTVTSAQKNPTAFYLCASTKGTSAEAFFGQGTRLTVV.

CDR3 loop: CASSEGILYEQYF. The CDR3, as DNA: TGTGCCAGCAGTGAAGGAATTCTGTACGAGCAGTACTTC. The chain combines TRBV25-1 with TRBJ2-7; D is ambiguous. CDR1 is MGHDK, CDR2 SYGVNS, per germline. Deletions cut 2 bases from V and 4 bases from J, with 9 bases between. CDR3 length: 13 amino acids.

This chain joins TRBV7-2 and TRBJ2-7; D remains ambiguous. The length of the CDR3 is 12 residues. Trimming pared 6 bases from V and 7 bases from J, leaving 13 bases between. The germline V gene encodes CDR1 SGHTA and CDR2 FQGNSA. CDR3 residues: CASSRALWEQYF. In DNA form, the CDR3 reads TGTGCCAGCAGTCGAGCCCTTTGGGAGCAGTACTTC.

The DNA of the CDR3 is TGTGCCAGCAGCCCCAACGACAGAGATACGCAGTATTTT. Translation: CASSPNDRDTQYF. The chain joins TRBV7-3 to TRBJ2-3, with TRBD1 as a possible D gene (5 bases). Per germline, CDR1 SGHTA and CDR2 FQGTGA. This CDR3 region has 13 residues. V was clipped by 5 bases and J by 5 bases, with 11 bases between them.

This chain links TRBV6-6 with TRBJ2-4; D is undetermined. V gave up 2 bases and J gave up 7 bases, with 12 bases separating them. Per the germline V gene, CDR1 is MNHNY and CDR2 is SVGAGI (reference sequence). The CDR3 spans 14 residues. This CDR3 is CASSYGQERNIQYF. CDR3 bases: TGTGCCAGCAGTTACGGCCAGGAGAGGAACATTCAGTACTTC.

The chain has TRBV20-1 and TRBJ1-1; D uncertain. Germline V gives CDR1 DFQATT, CDR2 SNEGSKA (reference sequence). The CDR3 extends over 10 amino acids. The V gene lost 3 bases and the J gene lost 8 bases, with 7 bases spanning the gap. This chain's CDR3 is CSASGPEAFF. The CDR3 nucleotides read TGCAGTGCTAGTGGCCCGGAAGCTTTCTTT.

The chain employs TRBV4-2 and TRBJ2-7, with D uncertain. This CDR3 has 14 residues. CDR1 and CDR2 (germline): LGHNA, YNFKEQ. The V gene lost 0 bases and the J gene lost 3 bases, with 9 bases spanning the gap. CDR3 in amino acids: CASSQEVPDYEQYF. Written as DNA, the CDR3 is TGTGCCAGCAGCCAAGAGGTACCCGACTACGAGCAGTACTTC.

The V call is TRBV5-4, the J call TRBJ1-6; D unclear. Germline V gene sequence: CDR1 SGHNT, CDR2 YYREEE (reference sequence). V lost 0 bases, J lost 10 bases, and 5 bases lay in between. CDR3 length: 12 residues. In nucleotides, the CDR3 is TGTGCCAGCAGCTTGGCGGCCTCACCCCTCCACTTT. Translating it yields CASSLAASPLHF.

This rearrangement joins TRBV6-5 to TRBJ2-7; TRBD1 matches 8 bases. This CDR3 spans 12 amino acids. CDR1 is MNHEY and CDR2 is SVGAGI in the germline V gene. Trimming cost V 10 bases and J 2 bases; bases outside gene matches: 4. The CDR3 spells CATRGQAYEQYF. CDR3 nucleotide sequence: TGTGCCACCCGGGGACAGGCCTACGAGCAGTACTTC.

V is TRBV21-1 and J is TRBJ1-5. TRBV21-1 is classified as a pseudogene. The CDR3 covers 16 residues. The CDR3 nucleotides read TGTGCCAGCAGCAAAATGGGGGGTTATAGCAATCAGCCCCAGCATTTT. It encodes CASSKMGGYSNQPQHF.

The gene calls are TRBV27 and TRBJ2-7; D remains ambiguous. The V and J ends lost 5 bases and 0 bases respectively, with 14 bases between them. The V gene's germline CDR1 is MNHEY and CDR2 SMNVEV (reference sequence). This CDR3 has 15 residues. The DNA of the CDR3 is TGTGCCAGCAGTCCTTATGAGGTCCCCTCCTACGAGCAGTACTTC. It is translated as CASSPYEVPSYEQYF.

This clone is a singleton in its sample. V gene TRBV12-2 combines with J gene TRBJ2-3; TRBD1 is taken as the D call from the table, unchecked against the DNA. TRBV12-2 is a documented pseudogene. The CDR3 is 16 amino acids. The CDR3 DNA reads as TGTGCAAGTCGCTACCCGGGACAGGGTAGTCCAGATACGCAGTATTTT. Protein sequence: CASRYPGQGSPDTQYF.

This clone was detected only once. The V call is TRBV2, the J call TRBJ1-1, with a possible D match to TRBD1 (5 bases). Deletions cut 2 bases from V and 4 bases from J, with 14 bases between. The CDR3 is 15 amino acids. Germline-derived CDR1 and CDR2 are SNHLY and FYNNEI. CDR3 loop: CASSEPPGRVTEAFF. CDR3 sequence (DNA): TGTGCCAGCAGTGAACCCCCAGGGCGGGTCACTGAAGCTTTCTTT.

V and J are TRBV9 and TRBJ1-2; no firm D call. The V and J ends lost 2 bases and 2 bases respectively, with 10 bases between them. This CDR3 has 14 residues. The germline V gene encodes CDR1 SGDLS and CDR2 YYNGEE. The CDR3 loop is CASSVDGRNYGYTF. The CDR3, as DNA: TGTGCCAGCAGCGTCGACGGAAGAAACTATGGCTACACCTTC.

The chain has TRBV11-1 and TRBJ2-7, with a weak D call TRBD1 (6 bases). The V end lost 8 bases, the J end lost 3 bases, and 11 bases lay between the germline ends. This CDR3 is built from 12 residues. From germline, CDR1 is SGHAT and CDR2 FQDESV (reference sequence). CDR3 nucleotide sequence: TGTGCCAGCGGTCAACAGGGCTACGAGCAGTACTTC. This gives the protein CASGQQGYEQYF.

The chain employs TRBV7-9 and TRBJ1-6; 9 bases match TRBD1. The length of the CDR3 is 14 residues. Germline assignment: CDR1 SEHNR and CDR2 FQNEAQ (reference sequence). Germline trimming cut 5 bases from V and 8 bases from J; bases unmatched to any gene: 4. The CDR3 here is CASSRTGEYSPLHF. CDR3 DNA sequence: TGTGCCAGCAGCCGGACAGGGGAATATTCACCCCTCCACTTT.

This chain uses TRBV5-6 with TRBJ2-3; D not resolved. Germline V CDR1 and CDR2: SGHDT, YYEEEE. This CDR3 has 14 amino acids. Trimming removed 4 bases from V and 2 bases from J, with 11 bases in between. CDR3 coding DNA: TGTGCCAGCAGCCGAGCCGTAACCACAGATACGCAGTATTTT. It codes for CASSRAVTTDTQYF. The whole variable domain, filled in from reference TRBV5-6 and TRBJ2-3, reads DAGVTQSPTHLIKTRGQQVTLRCSPKSGHDTVSWYQQALGQGPQFIFQYYEEEERQRGNFPDRFSGHQFPNYSSELNVNALLLGDSALYLCASSRAVTTDTQYFGPGTRLTVL.

This clone has a handful of counts. This rearrangement joins TRBV7-9 to TRBJ1-5, with D unclear. CDR1 is SEHNR and CDR2 is FQNEAQ in the germline V gene (reference sequence). V lost 0 bases, J lost 7 bases, and 7 bases lay in between. The length of the CDR3 is 13 residues. For the CDR3, the DNA is TGTGCCAGCAGCTTAGCGTCGGGCCAGCCCCAGCATTTT. Amino acids: CASSLASGQPQHF.

The V gene is TRBV7-2, the J gene TRBJ2-3; D is unresolved. The germline gives CDR1 SGHTA, CDR2 FQGNSA. V was cut by 5 bases and J by 4 bases, with 13 bases left in between. The CDR3 is 14 amino acids. The CDR3 protein is CASSPRLVSDTQYF. Written as DNA, the CDR3 is TGTGCCAGCAGCCCCCGCCTAGTTTCAGATACGCAGTATTTT.

The genes are TRBV15 and TRBJ2-7; D possibly corresponds to TRBD2 (6 bases). Deletions cut 5 bases from V and 6 bases from J, with 20 bases between. CDR3 length: 15 amino acids. CDR1 and CDR2 from the germline V gene are LNHNV and YYDKDF (reference sequence). As DNA, the CDR3 is TGTGCCACCAGCTCTACGGGGCAGGGACTTCGCGAGCAGTACTTC. Its translation is CATSSTGQGLREQYF.

Notes on this clone: At one end the junction does not follow the germline gene, possibly because of a read error. The chain recombines TRBV12-5 with TRBJ2-5; 9 bases are a match to TRBD1. Germline loops: CDR1 LGHNT, CDR2 FRNRAP. This CDR3 is 13 amino acids long. The CDR3 DNA sequence: TGTGCTCGTGGACAGGGGCCCCAAGAGACCCAGTACTTC. Encoded protein: CARGQGPQETQYF. Filled out from reference TRBV12-5 and TRBJ2-5, the complete variable domain reads DARVTQTPRHKVTEMGQEVTMRCQPILGHNTVFWYRQTMMQGLELLAYFRNRAPLDDSGMPKDRFSAEMPDATLATLKIQPSEPRDSAVYFCARGQGPQETQYFGPGTRLLVL.

This clone was found once. This rearrangement joins TRBV2 to TRBJ2-1; D unclear. The length of the CDR3 is 17 residues. V lost 6 bases and J 2 bases, leaving 20 bases between the germline ends. Germline loops: CDR1 SNHLY, CDR2 FYNNEI. The CDR3 protein is CASSASLGSIAYNEQFF. CDR3 bases: TGTGCCAGCAGCGCTAGTTTAGGATCGATCGCCTACAATGAGCAGTTCTTC.